These 21 T cell receptor beta chains share one sample of origin, sequenced in a study of blood T cell repertoires in COVID-19. Measured with immunoSEQ multiplex PCR; TCRdb has only the in-frame clones, and not every one. The sample lists fewer than 350,000 clones, more than 75% occurring once. Sequencing was done on a sample of peripheral blood. The origin of the receptors is a woman between 50 and 59 years old who had recovered from COVID-19.

This chain connects TRBV6-5 to TRBJ1-1; 8 bases are a match to TRBD1. This CDR3 comprises 15 residues. Trimming removed 2 bases from V and 4 bases from J; junction bases left unmatched: 6. Germline V gene lookup returns CDR1 MNHEY and CDR2 SVGAGI. The CDR3: CASSYLTGGITEAFF. CDR3 DNA: TGTGCCAGCAGTTACCTCACAGGGGGTATCACTGAAGCTTTCTTT.

This clone was counted between two and nine times. The sample holds other DNA sequences that translate to the same CDR3. The CDR3 loop reads CASSYSTGGFGYTF. CDR3 DNA: TGTGCCAGCAGTTACTCGACGGGGGGGTTCGGCTACACCTTC. The chain carries TRBV6-5 and TRBJ1-2; possible D gene TRBD1, 5 bases. Germline V gene lookup returns CDR1 MNHEY and CDR2 SVGAGI. Trimming cost V 0 bases and J 8 bases, with 13 bases left between them. The CDR3 is 14 residues long.

This clone has only one observation. The rearrangement links TRBV6-5 to TRBJ1-2; D not resolved. This CDR3 is built from 13 residues. Trimming removed 0 bases from V and 2 bases from J, with 4 bases in between. Germline assignment: CDR1 MNHEY and CDR2 SVGAGI. CDR3 sequence (DNA): TGTGCCAGCAGTTACTCGGCCAACTATGGCTACACCTTC. It encodes CASSYSANYGYTF.

This chain connects TRBV28 to TRBJ1-2; 7 bases are shared with TRBD1. CDR1 and CDR2 from the germline V gene are MDHEN and SYDVKM. V trimming: 6 bases; J trimming: 0 bases; junction bases outside the gene matches: 13. CDR3 length: 17 amino acids. The CDR3 loop reads CASSPLLQGLANYGYTF. The CDR3 coding sequence is TGTGCCAGCAGCCCCTTATTACAGGGGCTGGCTAACTATGGCTACACCTTC.

The V call is TRBV2, the J call TRBJ1-1; no clear D. The CDR3 is made up of 13 amino acids. CDR1 SNHLY and CDR2 FYNNEI come from the germline V gene. The V end lost 4 bases, the J end lost 4 bases, and 10 bases lay between the germline ends. Here the CDR3 reads CASSVLASTEAFF. In DNA, the CDR3 is TGTGCCAGCAGTGTTCTAGCGAGCACTGAAGCTTTCTTT.

This clone was seen a single time. This chain links TRBV15 with TRBJ2-2; D is ambiguous. The CDR3 length is 14 residues. The V end lost 0 bases, the J end lost 1 base, and 3 bases lay between the germline ends. Germline values: CDR1 LNHNV, CDR2 YYDKDF (reference sequence). The CDR3 spells CATSRDRNTGELFF. Here the CDR3 DNA reads TGTGCCACCAGCAGAGATCGGAACACCGGGGAGCTGTTTTTT.

The chain links TRBV28 to TRBJ1-2; D is perhaps TRBD1 (6 bases). V was clipped by 4 bases and J by 4 bases, with 13 bases between them. The CDR3 contains 14 residues. The germline gives CDR1 MDHEN, CDR2 SYDVKM. CDR3 sequence: CASSSLRGAYGYTF. In DNA, the CDR3 is TGTGCCAGCAGTTCCCTCCGGGGGGCCTATGGCTACACCTTC.

The chain combines TRBV5-1 with TRBJ2-2; 11 bases match TRBD2. Germline CDR1 and CDR2: SGHRS and YFSETQ. There are 16 residues in the CDR3. Trimming took 2 bases from V and 6 from J; bases not matched to a gene: 6. The CDR3 loop reads CASSLLAGGLAGELFF. CDR3 sequence (DNA): TGCGCCAGCAGCTTATTAGCGGGGGGGCTCGCCGGGGAGCTGTTTTTT.

This clone showed up just once. J is TRBJ2-3 and V is TRBV29-1; D is possibly TRBD2 (6 bases). With 6 bases removed from V and 0 bases from J, the gap between germline ends came to 19 bases. The CDR3 covers 16 residues. The germline V gene has CDR1 SQVTM and CDR2 ANQGSEA. CDR3 nucleotide sequence: TGCAGCGTGGGGCCGGGACTTCGGGTGAGCACAGATACGCAGTATTTT. Translation: CSVGPGLRVSTDTQYF.

This chain joins TRBV7-2 and TRBJ1-2; D is unclear. The CDR3 extends over 14 amino acids. V was shortened by 0 bases and J by 7 bases, with 12 bases between the two germline ends. Germline values: CDR1 SGHTA, CDR2 FQGNSA. The CDR3 DNA follows: TGTGCCAGCAGCTTAGCTTTAGGAGGTCTTGGCTACACCTTC. Protein product: CASSLALGGLGYTF.

This clone was recorded only once. This chain uses TRBV5-4 with TRBJ2-7; 10 bases match TRBD1. Trimming at V came to 3 bases and at J to 1 base, leaving 4 bases not matched to a gene. Germline V CDR1 and CDR2: SGHNT, YYREEE (reference sequence). This CDR3 has 15 amino acids. CDR3 in amino acids: CASSSWTGGSYEQYF. The CDR3, as DNA: TGTGCCAGCAGCTCCTGGACAGGGGGTTCCTACGAGCAGTACTTC. Based on the CDR3 plus reference TRBV5-4 and TRBJ2-7, the full variable domain is ETGVTQSPTHLIKTRGQQVTLRCSSQSGHNTVSWYQQALGQGPQFIFQYYREEENGRGNFPPRFSGLQFPNYSSELNVNALELDDSALYLCASSSWTGGSYEQYFGPGTRLTVT.

The chain combines TRBV6-5 with TRBJ2-1; 8 bases match TRBD2. Per the germline V gene, CDR1 is MNHEY and CDR2 is SVGAGI. J gave up 3 bases and V 7 bases, and 8 bases lay outside the gene matches. CDR3 length equals 15 residues. DNA of the CDR3: TGTGCCAGCACCGCCTTCAGCGGGGGCTACAATGAGCAGTTCTTC. It translates to CASTAFSGGYNEQFF.

This chain uses TRBV7-8 with TRBJ1-4; 8 nucleotides match TRBD1. Trimming cost V 1 base and J 7 bases; bases outside gene matches: 8. The CDR3 sequence is 16 residues long. Per germline, CDR1 SGHVS and CDR2 FQNEAQ. CDR3 in DNA: TGTGCCAGCAGCTTAGTGTTCGGACAGGGTAGTGAAAAACTGTTTTTT. It encodes CASSLVFGQGSEKLFF. Filled out from reference TRBV7-8 and TRBJ1-4, the complete variable domain reads GAGVSQSPRYKVAKRGQDVALRCDPISGHVSLFWYQQALGQGPEFLTYFQNEAQLDKSGLPSDRFFAERPEGSVSTLKIQRTQQEDSAVYLCASSLVFGQGSEKLFFGSGTQLSVL.

The chain combines TRBV5-4 with TRBJ1-1; D gene unclear. There are 13 residues in the CDR3. V was pared by 0 bases and J by 1 base, with 4 bases between. Germline CDR1 is SGHNT and CDR2 is YYREEE (reference sequence). In DNA form, the CDR3 reads TGTGCCAGCAGCTTGGTCTGGAACACTGAAGCTTTCTTT. Translated: CASSLVWNTEAFF.

The chain combines TRBV7-9 with TRBJ2-1; a weak D match, TRBD1 (6 bases). The V gene's germline CDR1 is SEHNR and CDR2 FQNEAQ (reference sequence). V was cut by 5 bases and J by 5 bases, with 13 bases left in between. The CDR3 contains 14 residues. This CDR3 is CASSTRDNDNEQFF. CDR3 bases: TGTGCCAGCAGCACCCGGGACAACGACAATGAGCAGTTCTTC.

The chain has TRBV2 and TRBJ1-1; TRBD1 matches 10 bases. Unmatched junction bases numbered 6, after V lost 4 bases and J lost 7 bases. The CDR3 loop spans 14 amino acids. Germline CDR1 SNHLY, CDR2 FYNNEI. The CDR3 DNA reads as TGTGCCAGCAGTGGCCGGGACAGGGGAGTTGAAGCTTTCTTT. Amino acids: CASSGRDRGVEAFF.

V gene TRBV19 combines with J gene TRBJ2-2; D possibly corresponds to TRBD2 (6 bases). The CDR3 covers 16 residues. Trimming removed 6 bases from V and 6 bases from J, with 20 bases in between. Germline V gene lookup returns CDR1 LNHDA and CDR2 SQIVND (reference sequence). In nucleotides, the CDR3 is TGTGCCAGTAGGTTCTCTGGGTCTAGCGTGTCCGGGGAGCTGTTTTTT. Protein: CASRFSGSSVSGELFF.

The chain uses TRBV4-3 and TRBJ1-1; no reliable D call. The CDR3 has 13 amino acids. Between the trimmed V and J ends, which lost 3 bases and 10 bases, there was a span of 15 bases. Germline V gene lookup returns CDR1 LGHNA and CDR2 YSLEER. CDR3 nucleotide sequence: TGCGCCAGCAGCCATCCCGGTAACAGCGGAGCTTTCTTT. Translated, it gives CASSHPGNSGAFF.

V gene TRBV5-1 combines with J gene TRBJ1-5, with D maybe TRBD1 (6 bases). The CDR3 totals 14 residues. Trimming cost V 0 bases and J 6 bases, with 10 bases left between them. Germline CDR1 SGHRS, CDR2 YFSETQ. CDR3 region: CASSLEDSSQPQHF. CDR3 sequence (DNA): TGCGCCAGCAGCTTGGAGGACAGTAGTCAGCCCCAGCATTTT.

The chain recombines TRBV9 with TRBJ2-5; weak D call: TRBD2 (5 bases). V lost 0 bases and J lost 5, with 17 bases in between. CDR3 length: 16 residues. The germline V gene has CDR1 SGDLS and CDR2 YYNGEE. CDR3 in DNA: TGTGCCAGCAGCGTAGTGCATGGCAGCCGAGGGGAGACCCAGTACTTC. Translation: CASSVVHGSRGETQYF.

This chain joins TRBV24-1 and TRBJ2-1; unclear D gene. Germline V gene lookup returns CDR1 KGHDR and CDR2 SFDVKD. The CDR3 contains 12 residues. Deletions cut 9 bases from V and 0 bases from J, with 5 bases between. The DNA for the CDR3 is TGTGCCACCTCTAGCTCCTACAATGAGCAGTTCTTC. It encodes CATSSSYNEQFF.